This is a list of T cell receptor beta chains from one sample in a study of Ad26.COV2.S vaccination and SARS-CoV-2 variants. Measured with immunoSEQ multiplex PCR; TCRdb has only the in-frame clones, and not every one. The sample holds hundreds of thousands of clones, approximately 88% seen once. Sequences were derived from peripheral blood, sampled in a trial of Ad26.COV2.S vaccine versus placebo. These receptors all come from a person between 18 and 65 years old who received the Ad26.COV2.S COVID-19 vaccine or a placebo. Each CDR3 is given with its conserved first and last residue. Each record gives: V gene, clone size, D gene, J gene, CDR3 protein, CDR3 DNA. The D gene is left open where the match is weak. Where a row states a size, it is once, few, many or the class of an expanded clone; other rows omit it.

TRBV24-1	NA	NA	TRBJ1-5	CATSDSSNQPQHF	TGTGCCACCAGTGATTCGAGCAATCAGCCCCAGCATTTT
TRBV15	NA	TRBD2	TRBJ2-1	CATSRSGSSYNEQFF	TGTGCCACCAGCCGTAGCGGGAGCTCCTACAATGAGCAGTTCTTC
TRBV2	few	TRBD2	TRBJ2-7	CASRDLAGGSSEQYF	TGTGCCAGCAGAGATCTAGCGGGAGGGTCGTCCGAGCAGTACTTC
TRBV30	NA	NA	TRBJ1-6	CACKQESSYNSPLHF	TGTGCCTGTAAACAGGAGAGCTCCTATAATTCACCCCTCCACTTT
TRBV27	NA	NA	TRBJ1-5	CASSSSPSYSNQPQHF	TGTGCCAGCAGTTCTAGTCCATCTTATAGCAATCAGCCCCAGCATTTT
TRBV30	NA	NA	TRBJ1-3	CACRVQGSGNTIYF	TGTGCCTGCAGGGTTCAGGGCTCTGGAAACACCATATATTTT
TRBV11-3	NA	NA	TRBJ2-3	CASSPRPTDTQYF	TGTGCCAGCAGCCCTCGGCCAACAGATACGCAGTATTTT
TRBV3-1/TRBV3-2	once	NA	TRBJ1-3	CASSEGRGSGNTIYF	TGTGCCAGCAGCGAAGGACGGGGCTCTGGAAACACCATATATTTT
TRBV10-1	few	NA	TRBJ2-7	CASSDPDGIRQYF	TGCGCCAGCAGTGACCCGGACGGTATTAGGCAGTACTTC
TRBV14	NA	TRBD2	TRBJ2-7	CASSVTSSSYEQYF	TGTGCCAGCAGCGTGACTAGCTCCTCCTACGAGCAGTACTTC
TRBV28	NA	NA	TRBJ2-1	CASLGRGSSYNEQFF	TGTGCCAGTTTAGGTCGGGGTAGCTCCTACAATGAGCAGTTCTTC
TRBV13	NA	NA	TRBJ2-1	CASSSPGRSEQFF	TGTGCCAGCAGCTCCCCGGGACGATCAGAGCAGTTCTTC
TRBV2	few	TRBD1	TRBJ1-5	CASRDRVSNQPQHF	TGTGCCAGCAGGGACAGGGTCAGCAATCAGCCCCAGCATTTT
TRBV24-1	NA	NA	TRBJ1-4	CATSEPGTSEKLFF	TGTGCCACCAGTGAGCCCGGAACTAGTGAAAAACTGTTTTTT
TRBV3-1/TRBV3-2	NA	NA	TRBJ2-7	CASSESTGYGSYEQYF	TGTGCCAGCAGCGAATCGACAGGTTATGGCTCCTACGAGCAGTACTTC
TRBV11-2	NA	NA	TRBJ1-3	CASSNDPPYSGNTIYF	TGTGCCAGCAGTAACGACCCCCCCTACTCTGGAAACACCATATATTTT
TRBV30	once	NA	TRBJ1-1	CAWRLIVNTEAFF	TGTGCCTGGAGACTGATAGTGAACACTGAAGCTTTCTTT
TRBV15	NA	NA	TRBJ1-2	CATSTWGGGGRGKNYGYTF	TGTGCCACCAGCACTTGGGGCGGTGGGGGAAGAGGGAAGAACTATGGCTACACCTTC
TRBV7-9	NA	TRBD2	TRBJ2-1	CATGAAGAYNEQFF	TGTGCCACCGGCGCGGCGGGGGCCTACAATGAGCAGTTCTTC
TRBV29-1	NA	NA	TRBJ1-1	CSDHPGRNTEAFF	TGCAGCGACCACCCCGGGAGGAACACTGAAGCTTTCTTT
TRBV2	NA	NA	TRBJ1-1	CASSNDVNTEAFF	TGTGCCAGCAGTAACGACGTGAACACTGAAGCTTTCTTT
TRBV24-1	NA	TRBD1	TRBJ2-4	CATSESDRGIQYF	TGTGCCACCAGTGAGTCGGACAGGGGAATTCAGTACTTC
TRBV9	NA	TRBD1	TRBJ1-2	CASSVSGQLNYGYTF	TGTGCCAGCAGCGTCTCGGGACAGCTAAACTATGGCTACACCTTC
TRBV5-6	NA	NA	TRBJ1-4	CASSLVGTTNEKLFF	TGTGCCAGCAGCTTGGTCGGGACAACTAATGAAAAACTGTTTTTT
TRBV29-1	NA	TRBD1	TRBJ1-2	CSVPTGPYYGYTF	TGCAGCGTCCCGACAGGGCCCTACTATGGCTACACCTTC
TRBV4-1	NA	NA	TRBJ1-5	CARRRREEGNQPQHF	TGCGCCCGCCGCCGCCGGGAGGAGGGCAATCAGCCCCAGCATTTT
TRBV18	NA	NA	TRBJ2-3	CASSPTRTDTQYF	TGTGCCAGCTCACCAACCCGAACAGATACGCAGTATTTT
TRBV12-3/TRBV12-4	NA	TRBD1	TRBJ2-3	CASSATGDTQYF	TGTGCCAGCAGCGCGACAGGGGATACGCAGTATTTT
TRBV7-9	NA	TRBD1	TRBJ1-1	CASSLDRGGVNTEAFF	TGTGCCAGCAGCTTAGACAGGGGAGGAGTGAACACTGAAGCTTTCTTT
TRBV7-9	few	NA	TRBJ2-1	CASSSTGLSYNEQFF	TGTGCCAGCAGTTCTACTGGCCTCTCCTACAATGAGCAGTTCTTC
TRBV6-5	NA	NA	TRBJ2-7	CASSFTGEQYF	TGTGCCAGCAGTTTCACAGGCGAGCAGTACTTC
TRBV15	NA	NA	TRBJ2-6	CATSPRGGESGANVLTF	TGTGCCACCAGCCCCAGGGGGGGGGAGAGTGGGGCCAACGTCCTGACTTTC
TRBV3-1/TRBV3-2	NA	TRBD2	TRBJ2-1	CASSLTSGRVYLSSYNEQFF	TGTGCCAGCAGCCTTACTAGCGGGAGGGTTTATTTGAGCTCCTACAATGAGCAGTTCTTC
TRBV19	NA	NA	TRBJ1-2	CASRRGANYGYTF	TGTGCCAGTAGACGGGGGGCAAACTATGGCTACACCTTC
TRBV27	NA	NA	TRBJ2-7	CASSFGPLYEQYF	TGTGCCAGCAGTTTCGGGCCGCTATACGAGCAGTACTTC
TRBV30	once	TRBD1	TRBJ1-5	CAWSAGTGDQPQHF	TGTGCCTGGAGTGCTGGGACAGGGGATCAGCCCCAGCATTTT
TRBV27	NA	NA	TRBJ2-7	CASRTLRVGYEQYF	TGTGCCAGCAGGACCTTACGCGTTGGCTACGAGCAGTACTTC
TRBV15	NA	NA	TRBJ1-5	CATSRGTVNQPQHF	TGTGCCACCAGCAGAGGGACAGTGAATCAGCCCCAGCATTTT
TRBV30	NA	NA	TRBJ1-2	CAWSVHRDRAMGYGYTF	TGTGCCTGGAGTGTCCACAGGGATCGAGCGATGGGCTATGGCTACACCTTC
TRBV11-2	NA	TRBD2	TRBJ2-1	CASSQFGLAGTFPFF	TGTGCCAGCAGCCAATTCGGACTAGCGGGAACCTTTCCGTTCTTC
TRBV7-3	NA	TRBD2	TRBJ2-3	CASSSLAGGPDTQYF	TGTGCCAGCAGCTCCCTAGCGGGGGGCCCGGATACGCAGTATTTT
TRBV19	NA	TRBD1	TRBJ1-2	CASSALTGVNFQNYGYTF	TGTGCCAGTAGTGCCCTCACAGGGGTGAACTTCCAGAACTATGGCTACACCTTC